This T cell receptor (beta chain) was sequenced during a study of neurological immune-mediated disorders. Notes on this clonotype: No antigen is known for it.

A 10-nucleotide random UMI tagged transcripts in template-switch 5'RACE cDNA synthesis. The output of every sequencing run, over 190 million TCR-beta sequences, came from 15-18 subjects. TCRdb re-derived calls from the 5' RACE reads in MiXCR, one entry per CDR3 protein. The sample carries 74,000 or so distinct CDR3 sequences, about 9.5% recorded once. Study-level results: The level of TCR clonal expansion was highest in patients with HTLV-1-associated myelopathy and lowest in multiple sclerosis, where it fell below the level seen in healthy controls.

The CDR3 sequence is 13 residues long. Germline-derived CDR1 and CDR2 are MNHNS and SASEGT. V lost 1 base, J lost 3 bases, and 7 bases lay in between. The clonotype originates from a man aged 45-60 years in good health. Sequenced: PBMCs. The rearrangement links TRBV6-1 to TRBJ2-7; D is unclear. The CDR3: CASSEGSIYEQYF. CDR3 bases: TGTGCCAGCAGTGAAGGCAGCATCTACGAGCAGTACTTC.